Below, one TCR beta chain is given with its context. What it binds is not known. PCR primers comprised 60 Vbeta and 13 Jbeta primers. Only in-frame clones appear in the TCRdb table, and some are missing; sequencing was by immunoSEQ multiplex PCR. The sample lists some 180,000 clones, around 80% seen once, with around 1.9% in the top ten. This entry is derived from a study of cytomegalovirus exposure and HLA in healthy donors. The germline V and J ends were trimmed by 2 bases and 4 bases, with 9 bases remaining between them. Germline CDR1 SGHTA, CDR2 FQGTGA. There are 13 residues in the CDR3. The study, taken as a whole, reports: In a later analysis, donors in an Asian-associated ancestry cluster reportedly had fewer N-insertions in productive TCRs than the cohort mean.

This sequence originates from a woman in her 30s in good health and CMV-seronegative. Sequences were obtained from PBMCs. V is TRBV7-3 and J is TRBJ2-7; no definite D call. CDR3 nucleotides: TGTGCCAGCAGCTTAGCGGCGCCGTACGAGCAGTACTTC. As protein: CASSLAAPYEQYF.